This passage covers 15 T cell receptor beta chains from one sample sequenced in a study of T-cell memory formation after mild COVID-19. TCRdb re-called the 5' RACE reads through MiXCR, storing one row per CDR3 protein. Found here are about 500,000 distinct CDR3 sequences, 20% of them singletons; the top ten hold 9.5% to 15%. Sequences were obtained from PBMCs or a T cell subset sorted from them (not recorded which). These receptors all stem from an adult woman who had mild COVID-19 (a few samples of this study predate the infection). Cell type and time point are not known.

This chain's CDR3 is CASSYPEDGWETQYF. The CDR3 region has the DNA TGTGCCAGCAGTTACCCTGAGGACGGGTGGGAGACCCAGTACTTC. The gene calls are TRBV6-5 and TRBJ2-5; D remains unclear. V lost 2 bases to trimming and J lost 5 bases, with 15 bases between them. This CDR3 is 15 amino acids long. CDR1 and CDR2 from the germline V gene are MNHEY and SVGAGI.

V is TRBV6-5 and J is TRBJ1-1; 8 nucleotides line up with TRBD1. The CDR3 has 14 residues. V shed 2 bases and J 4 bases; nucleotides not matched to a gene: 3. Germline CDR1 reads MNHEY; CDR2 reads SVGAGI. The CDR3 region is CASSYDRGSTEAFF. CDR3 bases: TGTGCCAGCAGTTACGACAGGGGATCCACTGAAGCTTTCTTT.

This clonotype has a handful of counts. The chain uses TRBV29-1 and TRBJ2-7; maybe TRBD1 (5 bases). CDR1 and CDR2 (germline): SQVTM, ANQGSEA. This CDR3 contains 14 residues. Between the trimmed V and J ends, which lost 7 bases and 3 bases, there was a span of 19 bases. The CDR3 here is CSGKGPLGHYEQYF. The CDR3 DNA reads TGCAGCGGAAAGGGCCCGTTGGGGCACTACGAGCAGTACTTC.

In its sample, this clonotype was seen once. The rearrangement uses TRBV11-2 and TRBJ2-1; TRBD2 agrees at 10 bases. The CDR3 has 14 amino acids. The junction had 6 bases not matched to a gene; V was cut back by 5 bases and J by 8 bases. Per germline, CDR1 SGHAT and CDR2 FQNNGV. CDR3 nucleotide sequence: TGTGCCAGCAGCGACAGCGGGGGGGCCCATGAGCAGTTCTTC. It specifies CASSDSGGAHEQFF.

CDR3 loop: CASSTSSGSYNEQFF. CDR3 DNA sequence: TGTGCCAGCAGCACCTCTAGCGGGTCCTACAATGAGCAGTTCTTC. The V call is TRBV11-2, the J call TRBJ2-1, with TRBD2 matching over 8 bases. The length of the CDR3 is 15 residues. The V and J ends lost 5 bases and 1 base, in that order; junction bases with no gene match: 4. Germline lookup yields CDR1 SGHAT and CDR2 FQNNGV.

This clonotype was detected only a few times. This rearrangement joins TRBV7-3 to TRBJ2-1; TRBD2 agrees at 10 bases. Germline V gene data show CDR1 as SGHTA and CDR2 as FQGTGA. V was pared by 1 base and J by 5 bases, with 5 bases of the junction left unmatched. The CDR3 covers 16 residues. The CDR3 DNA follows: TGTGCCAGCAGCTTAATTCCAGCGGGGGGGAACAATGAGCAGTTCTTC. Its translation is CASSLIPAGGNNEQFF.

This clonotype was recorded a few times. The CDR3 DNA follows: TGTGCCAGTAGTATACTAGCGAATGAGCAGTTCTTC. It encodes CASSILANEQFF. The chain recombines TRBV19 with TRBJ2-1, with D perhaps matching TRBD2 (6 bases). Trimming took 2 bases from V and 7 from J, leaving 6 bases between them. Per the germline V gene, CDR1 is LNHDA and CDR2 is SQIVND (reference sequence). CDR3 length: 12 amino acids.

This clonotype came up a few times. The chain joins TRBV5-6 to TRBJ2-3; 9 nucleotides match TRBD1. CDR1 is SGHDT and CDR2 is YYEEEE in the germline V gene. The CDR3 totals 16 residues. V dropped 1 base and J dropped 8; count of bases not matched to a gene: 11. This CDR3 is CASSLSGQGNIGTQYF. CDR3 in DNA: TGTGCCAGCAGCTTGTCGGGACAGGGCAACATAGGTACGCAGTATTTT.

The table lists this clonotype with a few counts. V usage is TRBV20-1 and J usage is TRBJ2-3; no firm D call. The CDR3 is 15 residues long. Per the germline V gene, CDR1 is DFQATT and CDR2 is SNEGSKA (reference sequence). Trimming took off 3 bases at V and 7 bases at J, with 20 bases between the two ends. CDR3 sequence reads: CSASSTYVSVYTQYF. The CDR3 region has the DNA TGCAGTGCTAGTTCGACTTACGTTTCTGTATATACGCAGTATTTT.

This clonotype was detected a few times. The chain has TRBV5-1 and TRBJ2-1, with D possibly being TRBD2 (6 bases). Germline V gene data show CDR1 as SGHRS and CDR2 as YFSETQ. The V gene lost 2 bases and the J gene lost 6 bases, with 12 bases spanning the gap. The CDR3 runs to 14 residues. CDR3 DNA: TGCGCCAGCAGCTTCCGGGACTCCATCAATGAGCAGTTCTTC. This sequence encodes CASSFRDSINEQFF.

The CDR3, as DNA: TGTGCCAGCAGTTTATACTCCCTTAGATCCTCCAAAAACATTCAGTACTTC. Its protein product is CASSLYSLRSSKNIQYF. V usage is TRBV12-3 or TRBV12-4 and J usage is TRBJ2-4; D ambiguous. CDR3 length equals 17 residues. Trimming removed 2 bases at V and 2 bases at J, with 16 bases between.

The sample holds a few counts of this clonotype. The chain combines TRBV7-9 with TRBJ2-7; 9 nucleotides align to TRBD1. The CDR3 is made up of 15 amino acids. Germline V gene sequence: CDR1 SEHNR, CDR2 FQNEAQ (reference sequence). The junction had 9 bases not matched to a gene; V was cut back by 4 bases and J by 5 bases. The CDR3 protein is CASSSTGTGSHEQYF. The CDR3 DNA follows: TGTGCCAGCAGCTCAACCGGGACAGGGAGCCACGAGCAGTACTTC. Together with reference TRBV7-9 and TRBJ2-7, the CDR3 gives the full variable domain: DTGVSQNPRHKITKRGQNVTFRCDPISEHNRLYWYRQTLGQGPEFLTYFQNEAQLEKSRLLSDRFSAERPKGSFSTLEIQRTEQGDSAMYLCASSSTGTGSHEQYFGPGTRLTVT.

This clonotype was seen only a few times. This rearrangement joins TRBV19 to TRBJ2-1; a weak D match, TRBD1 (5 bases). This CDR3 contains 14 residues. Germline loops: CDR1 LNHDA, CDR2 SQIVND (reference sequence). V lost 5 bases, J lost 7 bases, and 15 bases lay in between. Written as DNA, the CDR3 is TGTGCCAGTAGTCAACTTAGCCAGGGAAATGAGCAGTTCTTC. It is translated as CASSQLSQGNEQFF.

The J gene is TRBJ2-3, the V gene TRBV7-3, with TRBD2 identical over 9 bases. V was clipped by 2 bases and J by 0 bases; unmatched bases: 9. This CDR3 has 18 amino acids. Germline V CDR1 and CDR2: SGHTA, FQGTGA. The CDR3 DNA sequence: TGTGCCAGCAGCTTAGGTCTAGCGGGAACGTCTAGCACAGATACGCAGTATTTT. Its protein is CASSLGLAGTSSTDTQYF.

The chain employs TRBV6-6 and TRBJ2-7, with D hard to call. The CDR3 contains 14 residues. CDR1 and CDR2 from the germline V gene are MNHNY and SVGAGI (reference sequence). V gave up 6 bases and J gave up 3 bases, with 15 bases separating them. CDR3 DNA sequence: TGTGCCAGCAGCCGTGGGCAGGAACGCTACGAGCAGTACTTC. Translation gives CASSRGQERYEQYF.